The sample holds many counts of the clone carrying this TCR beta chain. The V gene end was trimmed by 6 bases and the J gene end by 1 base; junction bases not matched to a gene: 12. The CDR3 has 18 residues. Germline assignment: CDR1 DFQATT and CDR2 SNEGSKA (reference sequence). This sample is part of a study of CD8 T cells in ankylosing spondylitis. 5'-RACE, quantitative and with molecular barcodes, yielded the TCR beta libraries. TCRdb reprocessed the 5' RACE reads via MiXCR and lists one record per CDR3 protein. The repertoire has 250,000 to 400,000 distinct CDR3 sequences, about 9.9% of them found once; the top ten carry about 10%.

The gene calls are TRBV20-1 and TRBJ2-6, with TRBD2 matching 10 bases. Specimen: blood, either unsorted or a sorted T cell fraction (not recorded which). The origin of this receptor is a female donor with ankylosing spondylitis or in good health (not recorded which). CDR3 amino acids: CSALSPLAGISGANVLTF. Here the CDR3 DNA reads TGCAGTGCCCTATCCCCACTAGCGGGAATATCTGGGGCCAACGTCCTGACTTTC.